The T cell receptor beta chain described here comes from a study of shared clonotypes between healthy human individuals. The overall study: Contributing individuals were a couple of females and a few males aged 18 to 49.

Germline CDR1 is MNHEY and CDR2 is SMNVEV (reference sequence). There are 16 residues in the CDR3. The V end was cut by 0 bases, the J end by 9 bases, with 18 bases between. Study results and limitations: Few donors limited the genetic and exposure-history diversity represented.

Assay execution took place at the deep level. Assay used: immunoSEQ multiplex PCR; TCRdb lists only in-frame clones, some missing. Of 450,000 to 600,000 clones in the sample, 79% were seen once. Donors were healthy HIV-negative adults without recent acute infections or vaccinations. A remark on this clone: The antigen remains unidentified.

V usage is TRBV27 and J usage is TRBJ2-1; D gene unclear. This clonotype was obtained from a woman in her thirties or forties in good health. Some clones in this sample may be carry-over from other donors' samples. Specimen: PBMCs. CDR3 coding DNA: TGTGCCAGCAGTTTATCGCCATCGGCCACCGGTAGTGAGCAGTTCTTC. The encoded protein is CASSLSPSATGSEQFF.